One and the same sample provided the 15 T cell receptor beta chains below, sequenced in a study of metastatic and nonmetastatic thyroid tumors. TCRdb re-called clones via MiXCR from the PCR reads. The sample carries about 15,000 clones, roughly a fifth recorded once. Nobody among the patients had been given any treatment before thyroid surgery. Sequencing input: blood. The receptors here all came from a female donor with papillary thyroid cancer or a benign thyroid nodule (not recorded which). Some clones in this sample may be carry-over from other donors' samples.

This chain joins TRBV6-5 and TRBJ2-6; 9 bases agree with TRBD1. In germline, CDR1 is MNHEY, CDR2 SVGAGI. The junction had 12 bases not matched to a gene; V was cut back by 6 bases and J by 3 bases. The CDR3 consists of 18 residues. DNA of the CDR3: TGTGCCAGCAGGTCAGGGGCACAGGGGGCCTTTGGGGCCAACGTCCTGACTTTC. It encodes CASRSGAQGAFGANVLTF.

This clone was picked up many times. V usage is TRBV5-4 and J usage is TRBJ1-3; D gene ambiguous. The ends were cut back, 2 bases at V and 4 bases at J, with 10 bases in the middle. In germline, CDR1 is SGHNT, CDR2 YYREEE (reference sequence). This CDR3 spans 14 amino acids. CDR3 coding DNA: TGTGCCAGCAGCTTTATGAAGGCAGGAAACACCATATATTTT. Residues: CASSFMKAGNTIYF.

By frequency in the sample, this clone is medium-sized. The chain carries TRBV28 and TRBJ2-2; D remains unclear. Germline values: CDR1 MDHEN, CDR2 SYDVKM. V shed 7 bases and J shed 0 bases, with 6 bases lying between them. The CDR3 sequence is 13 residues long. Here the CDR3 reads CASTGPNTGELFF. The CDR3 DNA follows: TGTGCCAGCACTGGACCGAACACCGGGGAGCTGTTTTTT.

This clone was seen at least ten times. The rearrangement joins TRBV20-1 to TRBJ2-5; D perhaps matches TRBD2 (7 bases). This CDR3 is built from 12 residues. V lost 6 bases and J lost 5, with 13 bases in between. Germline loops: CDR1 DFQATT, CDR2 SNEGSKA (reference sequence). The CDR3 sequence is CSAEGGAETQYF. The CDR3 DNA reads TGCAGTGCAGAGGGGGGGGCGGAGACCCAGTACTTC.

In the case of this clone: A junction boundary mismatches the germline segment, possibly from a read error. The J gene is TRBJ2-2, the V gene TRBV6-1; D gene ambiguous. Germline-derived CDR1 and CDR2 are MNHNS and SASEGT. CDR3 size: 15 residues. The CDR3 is CASSVRLSYTWELFF. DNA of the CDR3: TGTGCCAGCAGTGTCAGGCTCTCGTACACCTGGGAGCTGTTTTTT.

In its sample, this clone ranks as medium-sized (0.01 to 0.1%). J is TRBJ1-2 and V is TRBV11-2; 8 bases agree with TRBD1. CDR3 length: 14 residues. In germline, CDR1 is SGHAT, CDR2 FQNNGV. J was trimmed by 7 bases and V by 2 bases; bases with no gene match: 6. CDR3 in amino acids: CASSLSQGEGGYTF. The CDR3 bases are TGTGCCAGCAGCTTATCACAGGGGGAGGGTGGCTACACCTTC.

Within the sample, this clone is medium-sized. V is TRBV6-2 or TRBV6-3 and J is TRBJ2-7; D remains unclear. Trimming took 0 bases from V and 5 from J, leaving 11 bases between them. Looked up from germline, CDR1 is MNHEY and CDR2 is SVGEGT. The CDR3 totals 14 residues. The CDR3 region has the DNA TGTGCCAGCAGTTACTCGTTGGCTATCAACGAGCAGTACTTC. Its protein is CASSYSLAINEQYF.

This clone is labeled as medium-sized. CDR3 bases: TGTGCCAGTAGGGACAGTAATCTTTACGAGCAGTACTTC. Translation: CASRDSNLYEQYF. The chain carries TRBV19 and TRBJ2-7; maybe TRBD1 (6 bases). The CDR3 is 13 residues long. The germline gives CDR1 LNHDA, CDR2 SQIVND (reference sequence). Deletions cut 6 bases from V and 4 bases from J, with 13 bases between.

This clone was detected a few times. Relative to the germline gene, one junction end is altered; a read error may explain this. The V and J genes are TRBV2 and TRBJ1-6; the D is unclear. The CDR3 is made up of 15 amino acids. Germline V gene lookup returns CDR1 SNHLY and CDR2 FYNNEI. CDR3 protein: CASSLARVVNSPLHF. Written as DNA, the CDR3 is TGTGCCAGCAGCTTAGCGAGGGTCGTTAATTCACCTCTCCACTTT. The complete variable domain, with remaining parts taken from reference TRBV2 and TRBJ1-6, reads EPEVTQTPSHQVTQMGQEVILRCVPISNHLYFYWYRQILGQKVEFLVSFYNNEISEKSEIFDDQFSVERPDGSNFTLKIRSTKLEDSAMYFCASSLARVVNSPLHFGNGTRLTVT.

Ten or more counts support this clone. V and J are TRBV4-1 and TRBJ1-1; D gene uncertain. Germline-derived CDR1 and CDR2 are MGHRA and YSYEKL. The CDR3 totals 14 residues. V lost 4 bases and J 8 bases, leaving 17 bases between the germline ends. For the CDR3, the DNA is TGCGCCAGCAGCCCCAAGGACCGCTTGGGGGAAGCTTTCTTT. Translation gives CASSPKDRLGEAFF.

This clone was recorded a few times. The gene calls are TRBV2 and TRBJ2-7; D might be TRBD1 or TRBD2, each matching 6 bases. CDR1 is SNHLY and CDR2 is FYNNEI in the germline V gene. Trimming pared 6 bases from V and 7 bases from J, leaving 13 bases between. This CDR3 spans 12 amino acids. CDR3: CASRSTGREQYF. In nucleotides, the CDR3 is TGTGCCAGCAGATCCACAGGGAGGGAGCAGTACTTC.

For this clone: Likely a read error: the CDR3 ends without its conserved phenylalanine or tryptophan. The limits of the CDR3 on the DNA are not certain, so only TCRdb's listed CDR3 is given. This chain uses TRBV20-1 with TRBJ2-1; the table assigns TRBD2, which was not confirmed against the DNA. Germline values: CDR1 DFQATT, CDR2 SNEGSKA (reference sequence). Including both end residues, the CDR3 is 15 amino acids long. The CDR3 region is CSPQSGRGPYNEQLL.

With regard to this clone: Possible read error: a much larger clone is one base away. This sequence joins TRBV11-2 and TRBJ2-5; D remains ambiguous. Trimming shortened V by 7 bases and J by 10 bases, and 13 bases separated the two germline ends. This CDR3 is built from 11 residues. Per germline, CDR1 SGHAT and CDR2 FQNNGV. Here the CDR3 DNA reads TGTGCCAGCATCTTTGGTCGGGTCCAGTACTTC. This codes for CASIFGRVQYF.

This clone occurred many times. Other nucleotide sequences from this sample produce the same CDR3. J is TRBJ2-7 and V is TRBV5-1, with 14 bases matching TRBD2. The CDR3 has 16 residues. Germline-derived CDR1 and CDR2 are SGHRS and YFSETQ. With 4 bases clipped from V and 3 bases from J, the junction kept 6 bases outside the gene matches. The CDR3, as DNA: TGCGCCAGCAGCGCTGGGACTAGCGGGAGCCTCTACGAGCAGTACTTC. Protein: CASSAGTSGSLYEQYF.

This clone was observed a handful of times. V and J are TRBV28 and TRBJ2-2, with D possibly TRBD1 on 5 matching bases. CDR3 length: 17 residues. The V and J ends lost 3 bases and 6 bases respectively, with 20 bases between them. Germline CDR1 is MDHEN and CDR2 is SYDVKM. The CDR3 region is CASSLIQSLGASGELFF. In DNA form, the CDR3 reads TGTGCCAGCAGTTTGATTCAATCTCTTGGGGCCTCCGGGGAGCTGTTTTTT.